The next 31 T cell receptor beta chains were all read from a single sample in a study of T cell responses to AZD1222 COVID-19 vaccine. Here immunoSEQ multiplex PCR was the method, and the copy in TCRdb shows in-frame clones only, minus some. This sample has fewer than 200,000 clones, with about 89% found just once. Sequenced material: peripheral blood, taken on day 0 of AZD1222 vaccination. The receptors derive from an adult in good health.

This chain joins TRBV18 and TRBJ1-1, with 7 bases fitting TRBD1. Germline V CDR1 and CDR2: KGHSH, LQKENI. The J segment lost 3 bases and the V segment lost 3 bases, leaving 1 base of the junction unmatched. The CDR3 is 13 residues long. The CDR3 here is CASSPQGDTEAFF. The CDR3 coding sequence is TGTGCCAGCTCACCTCAGGGGGACACTGAAGCTTTCTTT. The variable domain in full, completed from reference TRBV18 and TRBJ1-1, reads NAGVMQNPRHLVRRRGQEARLRCSPMKGHSHVYWYRQLPEEGLKFMVYLQKENIIDESGMPKERFSAEFPKEGPSILRIQQVVRGDSAAYFCASSPQGDTEAFFGQGTRLTVV.

V usage is TRBV5-6 and J usage is TRBJ2-5; 7 nucleotides align to TRBD1. Unmatched junction bases numbered 9, after V lost 1 base and J lost 6 bases. The germline V gene encodes CDR1 SGHDT and CDR2 YYEEEE. CDR3 length: 15 residues. The CDR3 sequence: CASSLSRRRGKTQYF. CDR3 sequence (DNA): TGTGCCAGCAGCTTGTCACGTCGCAGGGGGAAGACCCAGTACTTC.

V usage is TRBV30 and J usage is TRBJ1-6; D call uncertain. Trimming shortened V by 1 base and J by 1 base, and 5 bases separated the two germline ends. Germline CDR1 and CDR2: GTSNPN and SVGIG (reference sequence). The CDR3 covers 14 residues. The CDR3 loop is CAWSAASYNSPLHF. The CDR3 bases are TGTGCCTGGAGTGCGGCGTCCTATAATTCACCCCTCCACTTT.

The chain links TRBV6-5 to TRBJ2-7; 11 bases match TRBD1. Per the germline V gene, CDR1 is MNHEY and CDR2 is SVGAGI. The CDR3 extends over 15 amino acids. V lost 7 bases, J lost 3 bases, and 8 bases stayed unmatched. CDR3 nucleotide sequence: TGTGCCAGCACGTCTATAGGGACAGGGGGCTACGAGCAGTACTTC. This gives the protein CASTSIGTGGYEQYF.

This clone was seen a handful of times. This chain uses TRBV28 with TRBJ1-5, with D unclear. CDR3 length equals 16 residues. In germline, CDR1 is MDHEN, CDR2 SYDVKM. The ends were cut back, 8 bases at V and 1 base at J, with 18 bases in the middle. CDR3 amino acids: CASFSPGLGSNQPQHF. The CDR3 nucleotides are TGTGCCAGCTTTTCGCCGGGGTTAGGGAGCAATCAGCCCCAGCATTTT.

This clone was picked up one time. The chain has TRBV3-1 (or the pseudogene TRBV3-2) and TRBJ1-6, with a possible D match to TRBD1 (5 bases). V was trimmed by 0 bases and J by 6 bases, leaving 12 bases between them. The length of the CDR3 is 16 residues. Germline CDR1 reads LGHDT; CDR2 reads YNNKEL (reference sequence). CDR3 region: CASSQEGGKGNSPLHF. CDR3 DNA: TGTGCCAGCAGCCAAGAGGGGGGGAAAGGTAATTCACCCCTCCACTTT.

The chain carries TRBV28 and TRBJ1-2; 7 bases agree with TRBD1. V was clipped by 7 bases and J by 8 bases; unmatched bases: 13. Per the germline V gene, CDR1 is MDHEN and CDR2 is SYDVKM. CDR3 length equals 14 residues. The CDR3 nucleotides read TGTGCCAGCACTCCGGACAGGCTCTCTGGGGGCTACACCTTC. Residues: CASTPDRLSGGYTF.

The chain joins TRBV25-1 to TRBJ2-5; 9 bases align to TRBD2. The V segment lost 2 bases and the J segment 6 bases; nucleotides outside the gene matches: 7. Per the germline V gene, CDR1 is MGHDK and CDR2 is SYGVNS. CDR3 length: 15 amino acids. In nucleotides, the CDR3 is TGTGCCAGCAGTGAAGTAGGCGGGGGGGCTAAGACCCAGTACTTC. Translation gives CASSEVGGGAKTQYF.

The chain uses TRBV19 and TRBJ2-5, with 9 bases matching TRBD2. The CDR3 runs 15 residues. Per germline, CDR1 LNHDA and CDR2 SQIVND (reference sequence). The junction had 5 bases not matched to a gene; V was cut back by 4 bases and J by 2 bases. CDR3 amino acids: CASSTGLAQQETQYF. The CDR3 region has the DNA TGTGCCAGTAGTACAGGACTAGCGCAACAAGAGACCCAGTACTTC.

The V gene is TRBV28, the J gene TRBJ2-3, with D hard to call. The CDR3 runs 16 residues. The V gene lost 5 bases and the J gene lost 0 bases, with 15 bases spanning the gap. CDR1 MDHEN and CDR2 SYDVKM come from the germline V gene. The CDR3 DNA follows: TGTGCCAGCAGTGACCCGGGCCGAGCTAGCACAGATACGCAGTATTTT. It is translated as CASSDPGRASTDTQYF.

As to this clone: Other DNA sequences in the sample encode the same CDR3. V is TRBV5-1 and J is TRBJ2-5; D remains ambiguous. Trimming cost V 1 base and J 1 base, with 2 bases left between them. CDR1 and CDR2 (germline): SGHRS, YFSETQ. The CDR3 length is 12 residues. CDR3 sequence: CASSLTQETQYF. The CDR3 DNA follows: TGCGCCAGCAGCTTGACCCAAGAGACCCAGTACTTC.

This clone has just one count. This rearrangement joins TRBV5-6 to TRBJ1-5; D unresolved. The CDR3 totals 13 residues. Trimming cost V 2 bases and J 7 bases, with 10 bases left between them. From germline, CDR1 is SGHDT and CDR2 YYEEEE. CDR3 in DNA: TGTGCCAGCAGCTTAAGGGTAGAGCAGCCCCAGCATTTT. Its translation is CASSLRVEQPQHF.

V is TRBV29-1 and J is TRBJ1-5; D call uncertain. Germline CDR1 is SQVTM and CDR2 is ANQGSEA. This CDR3 region has 13 residues. V dropped 4 bases and J dropped 3 bases, with 10 bases sitting between them. For the CDR3, the DNA is TGCAGCGTTGCTGGTACACCCAATCAGCCCCAGCATTTT. This sequence encodes CSVAGTPNQPQHF.

The chain uses TRBV28 and TRBJ2-1; tentatively, D is TRBD2 (7 bases). Germline V gives CDR1 MDHEN, CDR2 SYDVKM. The CDR3 loop spans 16 amino acids. The V end was cut by 8 bases, the J end by 0 bases, with 17 bases between. The CDR3 DNA is TGTGCCAGCTTCGGGGGGCCCCGTGGCTCCTACAATGAGCAGTTCTTC. Translated, it gives CASFGGPRGSYNEQFF.

The rearrangement joins TRBV28 to TRBJ1-1; D not resolved. The germline CDR1 and CDR2 sequences are MDHEN and SYDVKM. Trimming removed 6 bases at V and 4 bases at J, with 9 bases between. The CDR3 loop spans 12 amino acids. The CDR3 nucleotides read TGTGCCAGCAGCCCGGATGGCACTGAAGCTTTCTTT. The encoded protein is CASSPDGTEAFF.

This chain joins TRBV3-1 (or the pseudogene TRBV3-2) and TRBJ1-5; no clear D gene. V was trimmed by 3 bases and J by 5 bases, leaving 5 bases between them. This CDR3 spans 12 amino acids. Per germline, CDR1 LGHDT and CDR2 YNNKEL (reference sequence). The CDR3: CASSHLDQPQHF. The CDR3, as DNA: TGTGCCAGCAGCCACTTGGATCAGCCCCAGCATTTT.

The genes are TRBV2 and TRBJ2-5, with D perhaps matching TRBD2 (6 bases). CDR1 SNHLY and CDR2 FYNNEI come from the germline V gene. This CDR3 is 13 amino acids long. V lost 2 bases and J 8 bases, leaving 12 bases between the germline ends. CDR3 DNA sequence: TGTGCCAGCAGTGAATCCATGGAGGGTACCCAGTACTTC. Protein sequence: CASSESMEGTQYF.

This chain connects TRBV19 to TRBJ1-2; 7 bases line up with TRBD1. V gave up 5 bases and J gave up 2 bases; unmatched junction bases: 11. The V gene's germline CDR1 is LNHDA and CDR2 SQIVND (reference sequence). CDR3 length: 16 amino acids. CDR3 nucleotide sequence: TGTGCCAGTAGTGGCCCCAGACAGGGAAAAAACTATGGCTACACCTTC. Protein: CASSGPRQGKNYGYTF.

The chain uses TRBV5-1 and TRBJ2-1, with TRBD1 as a possible D gene (6 bases). V gave up 0 bases and J gave up 3 bases, with 13 bases separating them. This CDR3 has 16 residues. Germline loops: CDR1 SGHRS, CDR2 YFSETQ. CDR3 sequence: CASSLDRENFYNEQFF. The CDR3 bases are TGCGCCAGCAGCTTGGACAGGGAAAACTTCTACAATGAGCAGTTCTTC.

The chain recombines TRBV30 with TRBJ1-1; D is uncertain. This CDR3 spans 13 amino acids. V shed 5 bases and J shed 3 bases, with 13 bases lying between them. Per the germline V gene, CDR1 is GTSNPN and CDR2 is SVGIG (reference sequence). CDR3 loop: CAWSSAMYTEAFF. Here the CDR3 DNA reads TGTGCCTGGTCGTCAGCGATGTACACTGAAGCTTTCTTT. Supplemented by reference TRBV30 and TRBJ1-1, the full variable domain reads SQTIHQWPATLVQPVGSPLSLECTVEGTSNPNLYWYRQAAGRGLQLLFYSVGIGQISSEVPQNLSASRPQDRQFILSSKKLLLSDSGFYLCAWSSAMYTEAFFGQGTRLTVV.

The CDR3 nucleotides read TGTGCCAGCAGTGAATCCAGGGGCACTGAAGCTTTCTTT. It translates to CASSESRGTEAFF. J is TRBJ1-1 and V is TRBV6-1, with D maybe TRBD1 (6 bases). Looked up from germline, CDR1 is MNHNS and CDR2 is SASEGT. The CDR3 is made up of 13 amino acids. Trimming shortened V by 2 bases and J by 4 bases, and 8 bases separated the two germline ends.

The count of this clone is one. Other DNA sequences in this specimen translate into the identical CDR3. V usage is TRBV28 and J usage is TRBJ1-2; D unclear. CDR1 is MDHEN and CDR2 is SYDVKM in the germline V gene. This CDR3 has 11 amino acids. V lost 4 bases and J 7 bases, leaving 7 bases between the germline ends. This CDR3 reads CASSSNLGYTF. The CDR3 nucleotides read TGTGCCAGCAGTTCCAATCTTGGCTACACCTTC.

Comment on this clone: At the DNA level, this CDR3 is encoded by other sequences in the same sample as well. The chain joins TRBV3-1 (or the pseudogene TRBV3-2) to TRBJ2-1; unclear D gene. V was clipped by 0 bases and J by 0 bases, with 9 bases between them. The germline gives CDR1 LGHDT, CDR2 YNNKEL (reference sequence). This CDR3 is 16 amino acids long. CDR3 region: CASSQDRLSSYNEQFF. CDR3 nucleotides: TGTGCCAGCAGCCAAGATCGGTTGAGCTCCTACAATGAGCAGTTCTTC.

The V gene is TRBV29-1, the J gene TRBJ1-5; 8 bases line up with TRBD1. V gave up 4 bases and J gave up 5 bases; unmatched junction bases: 4. The CDR3 runs to 13 residues. The germline CDR1 and CDR2 sequences are SQVTM and ANQGSEA. CDR3 sequence reads: CSVGTGRDQPQHF. CDR3 nucleotides: TGCAGCGTTGGGACAGGGAGGGATCAGCCCCAGCATTTT.

The chain recombines TRBV24-1 with TRBJ2-3; 8 positions match TRBD2. CDR3 length equals 22 residues. From germline, CDR1 is KGHDR and CDR2 SFDVKD. Trimming took 3 bases from V and 2 from J; bases not matched to a gene: 24. The CDR3 bases are TGTGCCACCAGTGATCCAAAGATTACGGGAGGGTCGAACATAGGGCTCACAGATACGCAGTATTTT. Translation: CATSDPKITGGSNIGLTDTQYF.

The chain recombines TRBV7-2 with TRBJ1-3; weak D call: TRBD1 (6 bases). The CDR3 has 15 residues. The V gene lost 6 bases and the J gene lost 4 bases, with 16 bases spanning the gap. Germline-derived CDR1 and CDR2 are SGHTA and FQGNSA. Written as DNA, the CDR3 is TGTGCCAGCAGTAGAGCGGGGGGCGAGGGAAACACCATATATTTT. It specifies CASSRAGGEGNTIYF.

The rearrangement links TRBV5-1 to TRBJ1-2; D is unclear. The germline CDR1 and CDR2 sequences are SGHRS and YFSETQ. The CDR3 loop spans 15 amino acids. Trimming left V 0 bases short and J 1 base short, with 10 bases between. As DNA, the CDR3 is TGCGCCAGCAGCTTGGTTGGTACTGGTAACTATGGCTACACCTTC. This codes for CASSLVGTGNYGYTF. The full variable domain, rest sourced from reference TRBV5-1 and TRBJ1-2, is KAGVTQTPRYLIKTRGQQVTLSCSPISGHRSVSWYQQTPGQGLQFLFEYFSETQRNKGNFPGRFSGRQFSNSRSEMNVSTLELGDSALYLCASSLVGTGNYGYTFGSGTRLTVV.

This chain uses TRBV5-5 with TRBJ2-4; D is uncertain. V lost 0 bases, J lost 0 bases, and 10 bases lay in between. The CDR3 contains 16 residues. Per the germline V gene, CDR1 is SGHKS and CDR2 is YYEKEE (reference sequence). CDR3 loop: CASSLEVSLAKNIQYF. The CDR3 bases are TGTGCCAGCAGCTTGGAGGTATCCCTAGCCAAAAACATTCAGTACTTC.

The chain is built from TRBV5-4 and TRBJ1-1, with D unclear. Germline values: CDR1 SGHNT, CDR2 YYREEE (reference sequence). The CDR3 sequence is 11 residues long. V was shortened by 10 bases and J by 4 bases, with 11 bases between the two germline ends. The CDR3 is CAPGRATEAFF. The CDR3 DNA follows: TGTGCCCCTGGGAGAGCCACTGAAGCTTTCTTT.

The rearrangement joins TRBV7-2 to TRBJ2-3, with 9 bases aligning to TRBD2. CDR1 is SGHTA and CDR2 is FQGNSA in the germline V gene. The CDR3 consists of 15 residues. V lost 5 bases to trimming and J lost 4 bases; unmatched junction nucleotides: 7. CDR3 sequence (DNA): TGTGCCAGCAGCGGCGCCGTAGCGGGAGCAGATACGCAGTATTTT. Translating gives CASSGAVAGADTQYF. Full variable domain (outside the CDR3, taken from reference TRBV7-2 and TRBJ2-3): GAGVSQSPSNKVTEKGKDVELRCDPISGHTALYWYRQSLGQGLEFLIYFQGNSAPDKSGLPSDRFSAERTGGSVSTLTIQRTQQEDSAVYLCASSGAVAGADTQYFGPGTRLTVL.

This sequence joins TRBV30 and TRBJ1-4; the match to TRBD1 covers 7 bases. Looked up from germline, CDR1 is GTSNPN and CDR2 is SVGIG (reference sequence). V trimming: 2 bases; J trimming: 0 bases; junction bases outside the gene matches: 3. The CDR3 totals 15 residues. CDR3 loop: CAWSSQGATNEKLFF. The DNA of the CDR3 is TGTGCCTGGAGTTCCCAGGGGGCAACTAATGAAAAACTGTTTTTT.